This T cell receptor beta chain was sequenced during a study of regulatory T cells in long-lasting Graves disease. The CDR3 is 15 residues long. Germline-derived CDR1 and CDR2 are ENHRY and SYGVKD. Trimming removed 0 bases from V and 9 bases from J; junction bases left unmatched: 6. Ten or more counts support this clonotype. Arm-PCR with iRepertoire HTBI primers amplified the CDR3 regions for these TCR beta libraries. TCRdb analysed the multiplex PCR reads with MiXCR anew, one entry per CDR3 protein. The sample includes hundreds of thousands of distinct CDR3 sequences, about 17% of them seen just once. Time point defined: newly diagnosed GD, antithyroid drugs for less than 3 months. PBMC-derived RNA was used for the TCR library. The EDTA tubes were filled with 7 to 9.5 milliliters of drawn peripheral blood. This sample also belongs to another study, concerning T cells in Graves' hyperthyroidism and ophthalmopathy.

Sequenced here: peripheral blood mononuclear cells (PBMCs), sampled at new diagnosis, from a patient treated with antithyroid drugs. V and J are TRBV10-3 and TRBJ2-1, with 9 bases matching TRBD2. The TCR was taken from a woman under 40 with Graves disease. The CDR3 coding sequence is TGTGCCATCAGTGAGTCCGGCGGGAGGGCCTCTGAGCAGTTCTTC. Its translation: CAISESGGRASEQFF.